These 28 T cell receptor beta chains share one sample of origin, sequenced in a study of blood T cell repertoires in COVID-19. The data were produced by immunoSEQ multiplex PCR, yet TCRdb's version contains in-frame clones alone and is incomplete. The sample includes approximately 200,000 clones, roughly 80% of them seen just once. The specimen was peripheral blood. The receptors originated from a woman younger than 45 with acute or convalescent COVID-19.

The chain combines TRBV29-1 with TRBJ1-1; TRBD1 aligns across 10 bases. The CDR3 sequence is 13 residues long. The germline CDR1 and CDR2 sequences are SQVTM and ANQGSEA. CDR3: CATGGFKNTEAFF. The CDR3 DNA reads TGCGCGACAGGGGGCTTTAAGAACACTGAAGCTTTCTTT.

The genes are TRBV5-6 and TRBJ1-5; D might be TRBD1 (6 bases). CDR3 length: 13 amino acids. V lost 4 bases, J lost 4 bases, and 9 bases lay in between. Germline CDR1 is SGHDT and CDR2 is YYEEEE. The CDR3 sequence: CASSPQGNQPQHF. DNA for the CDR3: TGTGCCAGCAGCCCACAGGGAAATCAGCCCCAGCATTTT.

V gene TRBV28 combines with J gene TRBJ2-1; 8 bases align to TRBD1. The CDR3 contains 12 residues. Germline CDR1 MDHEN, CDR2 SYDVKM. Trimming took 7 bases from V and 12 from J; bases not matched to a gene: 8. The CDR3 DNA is TGTGCCAGCAAAGCCCCTGGACAGGGGCAGTTCTTC. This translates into CASKAPGQGQFF.

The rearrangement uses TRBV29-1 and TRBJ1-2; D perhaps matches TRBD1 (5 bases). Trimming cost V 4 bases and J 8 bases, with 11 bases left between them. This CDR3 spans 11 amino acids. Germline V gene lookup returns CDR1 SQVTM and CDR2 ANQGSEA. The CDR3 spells CSVARAEGYTF. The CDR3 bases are TGCAGCGTTGCCAGGGCGGAGGGCTACACCTTC.

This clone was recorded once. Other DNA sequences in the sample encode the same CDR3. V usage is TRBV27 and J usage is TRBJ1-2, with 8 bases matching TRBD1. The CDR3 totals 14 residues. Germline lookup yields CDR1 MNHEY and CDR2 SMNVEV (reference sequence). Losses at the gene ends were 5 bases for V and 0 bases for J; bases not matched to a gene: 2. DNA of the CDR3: TGTGCCAGCAGTATACAGGGGGCTAACTATGGCTACACCTTC. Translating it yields CASSIQGANYGYTF.

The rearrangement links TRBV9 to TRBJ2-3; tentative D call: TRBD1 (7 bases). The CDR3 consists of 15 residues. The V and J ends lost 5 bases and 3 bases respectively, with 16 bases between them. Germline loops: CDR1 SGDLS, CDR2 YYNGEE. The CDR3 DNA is TGTGCCAGCAGGGCTCAGGGGGAGGTGACAGATACGCAGTATTTT. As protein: CASRAQGEVTDTQYF.

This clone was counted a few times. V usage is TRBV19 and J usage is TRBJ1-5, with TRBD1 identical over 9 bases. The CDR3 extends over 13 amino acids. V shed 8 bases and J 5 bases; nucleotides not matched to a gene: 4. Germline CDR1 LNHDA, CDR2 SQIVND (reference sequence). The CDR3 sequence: CASLGTGYQPQHF. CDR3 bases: TGTGCCAGTCTTGGGACAGGGTATCAGCCCCAGCATTTT.

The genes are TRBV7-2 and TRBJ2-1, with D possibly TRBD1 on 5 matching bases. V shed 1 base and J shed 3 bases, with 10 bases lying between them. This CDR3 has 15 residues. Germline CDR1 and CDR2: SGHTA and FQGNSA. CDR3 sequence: CASSLVQGSYNEQFF. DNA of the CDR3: TGTGCCAGCAGCTTAGTTCAGGGAAGCTACAATGAGCAGTTCTTC.

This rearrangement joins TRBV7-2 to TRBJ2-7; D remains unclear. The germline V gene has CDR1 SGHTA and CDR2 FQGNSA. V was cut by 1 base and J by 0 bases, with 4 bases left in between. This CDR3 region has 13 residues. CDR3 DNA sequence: TGTGCCAGCAGCTTAGTATACTCCTACGAGCAGTACTTC. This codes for CASSLVYSYEQYF.

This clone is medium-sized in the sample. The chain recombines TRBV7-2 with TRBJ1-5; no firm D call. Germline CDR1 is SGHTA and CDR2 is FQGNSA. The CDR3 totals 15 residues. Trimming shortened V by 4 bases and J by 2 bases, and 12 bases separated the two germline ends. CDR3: CASSSSRGRNQPQHF. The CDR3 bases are TGTGCCAGCAGCTCAAGCCGCGGGCGCAATCAGCCCCAGCATTTT. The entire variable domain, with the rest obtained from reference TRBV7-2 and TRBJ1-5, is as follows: GAGVSQSPSNKVTEKGKDVELRCDPISGHTALYWYRQSLGQGLEFLIYFQGNSAPDKSGLPSDRFSAERTGGSVSTLTIQRTQQEDSAVYLCASSSSRGRNQPQHFGDGTRLSIL.

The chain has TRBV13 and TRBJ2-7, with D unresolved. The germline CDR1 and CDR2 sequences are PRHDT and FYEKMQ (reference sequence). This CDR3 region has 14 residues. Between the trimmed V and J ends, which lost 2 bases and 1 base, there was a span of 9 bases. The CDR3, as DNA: TGTGCCAGCAGCTTAAATGTCGGGTCCTACGAGCAGTACTTC. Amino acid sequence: CASSLNVGSYEQYF.

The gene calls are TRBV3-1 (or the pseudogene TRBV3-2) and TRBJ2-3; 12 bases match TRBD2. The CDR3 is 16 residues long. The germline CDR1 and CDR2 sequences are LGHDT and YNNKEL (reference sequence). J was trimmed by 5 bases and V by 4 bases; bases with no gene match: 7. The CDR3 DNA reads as TGTGCCAGCAGCCGACGACTAGCGGGGGTTGTAGATACGCAGTATTTT. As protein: CASSRRLAGVVDTQYF.

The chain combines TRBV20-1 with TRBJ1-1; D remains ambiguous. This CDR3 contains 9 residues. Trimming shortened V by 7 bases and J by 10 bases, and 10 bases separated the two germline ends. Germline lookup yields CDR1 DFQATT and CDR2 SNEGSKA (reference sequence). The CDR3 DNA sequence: TGCAGTGTGAGGGTAAGAGCTTTCTTT. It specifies CSVRVRAFF.

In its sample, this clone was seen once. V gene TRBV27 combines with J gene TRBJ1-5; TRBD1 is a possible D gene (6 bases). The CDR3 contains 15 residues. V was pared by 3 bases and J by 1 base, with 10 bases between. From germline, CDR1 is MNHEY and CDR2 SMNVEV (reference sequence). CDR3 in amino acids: CASSFLGASNQPQHF. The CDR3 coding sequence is TGTGCCAGCAGTTTTTTGGGGGCGAGCAATCAGCCCCAGCATTTT.

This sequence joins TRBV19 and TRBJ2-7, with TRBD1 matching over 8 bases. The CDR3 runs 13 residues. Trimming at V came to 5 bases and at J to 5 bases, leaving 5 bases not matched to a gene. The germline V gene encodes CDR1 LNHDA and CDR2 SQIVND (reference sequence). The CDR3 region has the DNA TGTGCCAGTAGTGAACAGGGGGTCCACGAGCAGTACTTC. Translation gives CASSEQGVHEQYF.

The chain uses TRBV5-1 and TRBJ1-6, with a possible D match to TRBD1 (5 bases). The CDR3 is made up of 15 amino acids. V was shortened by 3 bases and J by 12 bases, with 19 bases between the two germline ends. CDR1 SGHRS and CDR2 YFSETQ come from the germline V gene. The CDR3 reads CASSSWDRGGGPLHF. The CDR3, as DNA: TGCGCCAGCAGCTCCTGGGACCGCGGCGGGGGACCCCTCCACTTT.

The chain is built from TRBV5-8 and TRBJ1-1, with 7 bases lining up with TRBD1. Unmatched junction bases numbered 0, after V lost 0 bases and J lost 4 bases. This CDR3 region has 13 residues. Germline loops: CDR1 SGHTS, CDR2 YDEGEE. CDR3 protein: CASSLDRGTEAFF. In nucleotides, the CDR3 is TGTGCCAGCAGCTTGGACAGGGGCACTGAAGCTTTCTTT.

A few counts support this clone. The CDR3 here is CASSLGQGEDTIYF. Here the CDR3 DNA reads TGTGCCAGCAGCTTAGGACAGGGTGAGGACACCATATATTTT. J is TRBJ1-3 and V is TRBV5-6; TRBD1 matches 8 bases. The CDR3 is 14 residues long. J was trimmed by 8 bases and V by 2 bases; bases with no gene match: 6. The germline V gene encodes CDR1 SGHDT and CDR2 YYEEEE.

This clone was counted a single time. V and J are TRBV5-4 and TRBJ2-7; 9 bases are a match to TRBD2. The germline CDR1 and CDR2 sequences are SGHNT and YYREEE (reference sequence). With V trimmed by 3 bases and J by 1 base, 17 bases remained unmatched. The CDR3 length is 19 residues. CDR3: CASSSPPDLSGRPSYEQYF. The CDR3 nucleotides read TGTGCCAGCAGCTCCCCTCCGGATCTAAGCGGGAGGCCGTCCTACGAGCAGTACTTC.

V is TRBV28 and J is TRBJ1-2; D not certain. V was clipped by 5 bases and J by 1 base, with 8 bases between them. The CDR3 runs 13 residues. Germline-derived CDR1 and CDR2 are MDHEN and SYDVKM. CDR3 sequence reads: CASSLTNNYGYTF. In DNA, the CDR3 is TGTGCCAGCAGTCTGACAAATAACTATGGCTACACCTTC.

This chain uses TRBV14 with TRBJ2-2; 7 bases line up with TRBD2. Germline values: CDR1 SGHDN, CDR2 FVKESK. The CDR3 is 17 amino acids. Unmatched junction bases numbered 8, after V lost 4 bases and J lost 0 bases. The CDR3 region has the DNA TGTGCCAGCAGCCGACGCGGGAGAAGCTCGAACACCGGGGAGCTGTTTTTT. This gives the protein CASSRRGRSSNTGELFF.

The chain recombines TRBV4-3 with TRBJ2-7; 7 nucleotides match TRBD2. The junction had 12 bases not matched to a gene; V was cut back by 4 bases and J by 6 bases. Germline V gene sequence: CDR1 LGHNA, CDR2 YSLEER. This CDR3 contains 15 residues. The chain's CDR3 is CASSPSGTITSEQYF. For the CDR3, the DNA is TGCGCCAGCAGCCCATCCGGGACTATAACCAGCGAGCAGTACTTC.

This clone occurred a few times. The CDR3 DNA sequence: TGTGCCAGTACCGGCACCGGGGGCAATGAGCAGTTCTTC. This translates into CASTGTGGNEQFF. The genes are TRBV19 and TRBJ2-1; tentative D call: TRBD2 (6 bases). The V gene's germline CDR1 is LNHDA and CDR2 SQIVND (reference sequence). The CDR3 is 13 amino acids. Deletions cut 7 bases from V and 6 bases from J, with 13 bases between.

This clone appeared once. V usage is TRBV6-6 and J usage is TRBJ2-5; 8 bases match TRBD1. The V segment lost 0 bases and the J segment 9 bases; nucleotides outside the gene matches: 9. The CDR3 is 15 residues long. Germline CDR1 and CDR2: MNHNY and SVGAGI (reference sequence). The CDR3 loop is CASSYSRQGSSAQYF. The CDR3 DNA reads TGTGCCAGCAGTTACTCAAGACAGGGGAGTTCGGCCCAGTACTTC.

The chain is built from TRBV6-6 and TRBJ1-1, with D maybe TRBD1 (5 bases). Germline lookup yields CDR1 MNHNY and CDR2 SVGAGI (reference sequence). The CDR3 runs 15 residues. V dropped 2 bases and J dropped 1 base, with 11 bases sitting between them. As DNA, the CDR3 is TGTGCCAGCAGTTACCATGGACACACGAACACTGAAGCTTTCTTT. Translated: CASSYHGHTNTEAFF.

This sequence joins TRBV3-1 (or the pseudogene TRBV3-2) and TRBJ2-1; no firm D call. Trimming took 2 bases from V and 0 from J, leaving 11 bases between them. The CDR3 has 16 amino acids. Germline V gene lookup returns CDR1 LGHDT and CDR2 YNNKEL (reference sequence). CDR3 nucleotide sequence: TGTGCCAGCAGCCAAAATCCCCCGAGCTCCTACAATGAGCAGTTCTTC. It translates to CASSQNPPSSYNEQFF.

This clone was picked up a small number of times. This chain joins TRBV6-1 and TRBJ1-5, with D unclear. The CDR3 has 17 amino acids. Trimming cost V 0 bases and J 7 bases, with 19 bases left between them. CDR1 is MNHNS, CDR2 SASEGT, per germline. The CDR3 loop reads CASSEAPLPVQRQPQHF. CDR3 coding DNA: TGTGCCAGCAGTGAAGCGCCCTTACCTGTACAGCGGCAGCCCCAGCATTTT.

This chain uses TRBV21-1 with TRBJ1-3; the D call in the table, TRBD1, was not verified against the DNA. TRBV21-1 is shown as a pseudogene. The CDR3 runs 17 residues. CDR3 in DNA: TGTGCCAGCAGCAAAGCAGAAAGACAGGGGGCGGGAAACACCATATATTTT. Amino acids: CASSKAERQGAGNTIYF.